Given below is one T cell receptor beta chain in context. What it binds is unknown. Researchers report isolating at least 6 million PBMCs per sample. The data were taken from a study of blood T cells in healthy people across ages. Study findings and constraints: Age brought a roughly linear fall in TCR beta diversity measured per million T cells.

Combining a sample-barcoded 5' primer with a J-beta primer mix, a second PCR ran for about 6 to 12 cycles. A template-switch adaptor with 12 random nucleotides tagged each cDNA molecule. One entry per CDR3 protein results from TCRdb running MiXCR on the 5' RACE reads. The data hold about 1.8 million distinct CDR3 sequences, with roughly 52% observed a single time. From germline, CDR1 is PRHDT and CDR2 FYEKMQ (reference sequence). The V gene lost 7 bases and the J gene lost 6 bases, with 13 bases spanning the gap. CDR3 size: 12 residues. V usage is TRBV13 and J usage is TRBJ2-7; D is undetermined. The TCR comes from a woman in her thirties or forties in good health. Sequenced sample: blood. The CDR3 coding sequence is TGTGCCAGCAAGTCAAGCCTGGGCGAGCAGTACTTC. As protein: CASKSSLGEQYF.